The entry below gives a single TCR beta chain sequence along with its context. Its specificity is not known. Other DNA sequences in the same sample also yield this CDR3. The data were taken from a study of shared clonotypes between healthy human individuals. The study's findings and limits: Around 5.4% of naive CD4 clonotypes were common to several donors.

Assay execution took place at the deep level. In replicate PCRs of sorted subsets, approximately 190 ng DNA, roughly 31,000 T cell genomes, was used. The table came from immunoSEQ multiplex PCR; TCRdb's copy has only in-frame clones and leaves some out. The sample consists of around 2,100,000 clones, just under 95% of them appearing once. CD8 cells regarded as naive lacked CD45RO, were positively chosen for CCR7, and omitted terminally differentiated effector memory CD45RA+ cells. Those who donated, Caucasian adults without exception, all lived in Nashville, Tennessee. This CDR3 has 15 residues. Germline CDR1 reads SEHNR; CDR2 reads FQNEAQ (reference sequence). J lost 2 bases, V lost 0 bases, and 1 base had no gene match.

This TCR was sampled from a man between 18 and 35 years old in good health. The chain recombines TRBV7-9 with TRBJ2-1; 7 nucleotides agree with TRBD2. The sequenced material came from naive CD8+ T cells sorted from blood. CDR3 sequence reads: CASSLARGTYNEQFF. CDR3 nucleotides: TGTGCCAGCAGCTTAGCGCGGGGGACCTACAATGAGCAGTTCTTC.